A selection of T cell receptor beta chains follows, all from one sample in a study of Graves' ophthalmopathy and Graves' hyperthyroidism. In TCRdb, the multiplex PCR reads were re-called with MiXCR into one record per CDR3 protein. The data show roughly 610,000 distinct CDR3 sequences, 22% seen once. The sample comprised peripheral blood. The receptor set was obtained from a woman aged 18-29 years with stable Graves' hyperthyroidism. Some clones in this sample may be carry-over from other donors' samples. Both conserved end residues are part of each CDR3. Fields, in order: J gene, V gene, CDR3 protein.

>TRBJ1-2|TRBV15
CATSRDARPAVNYGYTF
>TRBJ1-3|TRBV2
CANLDRVENTIYF
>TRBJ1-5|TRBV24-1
CATSDPLYSNQPQHF
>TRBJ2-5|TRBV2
CASRYRGGETQYF
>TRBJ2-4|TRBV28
CAAGTSGRADIQYF
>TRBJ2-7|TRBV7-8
CASSLARARGGSYEQYF
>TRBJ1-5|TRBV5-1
CASSLGLLGTGDGQPQHF
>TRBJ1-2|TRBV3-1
CASSVTGTYGYTF
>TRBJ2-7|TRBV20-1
CSASRGGSYEQYF
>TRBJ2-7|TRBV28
CASSSMSTYYGGSYEQYF
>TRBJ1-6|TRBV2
CASSEGGTANSPLHF
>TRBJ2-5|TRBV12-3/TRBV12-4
CASSLGTRSETQYF
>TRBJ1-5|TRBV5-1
CASSLGWGQPQHF
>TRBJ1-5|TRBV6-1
CASSEAGGGYQPQHF
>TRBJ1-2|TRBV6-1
CASGQGPGYGYTF
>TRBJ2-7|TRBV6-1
CASSPGGWGYEQYF
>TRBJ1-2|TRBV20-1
CSAYGTGGLSNGYTF
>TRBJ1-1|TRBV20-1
CSAHRDSNTEAFF
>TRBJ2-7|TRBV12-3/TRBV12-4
CASSLNEGQYYEQYF
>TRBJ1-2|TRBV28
CASSWGTSGGYTF
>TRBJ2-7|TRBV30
CAWRPSQSVYEQYF
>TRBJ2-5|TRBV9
CASSVVGSGRGETQYF
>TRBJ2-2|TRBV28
CASSLELAGTGELFF
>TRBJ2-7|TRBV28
CASSFPRQGPYEQYF
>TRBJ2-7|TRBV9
CASSASSVPDEQYF
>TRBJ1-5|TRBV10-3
CAISESVGVQPQHF
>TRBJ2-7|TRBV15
CATSRDLARSYEQYF
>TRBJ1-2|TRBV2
CASSGPGGSSNYGYTF